These T cell receptor beta chains were read from a single sample in a study of blood T cell repertoires in COVID-19. Method: immunoSEQ multiplex PCR; TCRdb's copy keeps in-frame clones and lacks some. The sample has 150,000 or so clones, 85% to 90% seen once; the top ten hold 4%. Input material: peripheral blood. The receptors stem from a woman in her 70s with acute or convalescent COVID-19. Both conserved end residues are part of each CDR3. D genes are given only for firm matches. Expanded clones are given a class, and other clones once, few, many or no size at all.

V gene	clone size	J gene	D gene	CDR3 protein	CDR3 DNA
TRBV9	-	TRBJ1-3	TRBD1	CASSVGDRDTIYF	TGTGCCAGCAGCGTAGGGGACAGGGACACCATATATTTT
TRBV7-6	-	TRBJ1-1	-	CASSLSVGANTEAFF	TGTGCCAGCAGCTTAAGTGTAGGGGCTAACACTGAAGCTTTCTTT
TRBV18	-	TRBJ2-1	TRBD2	CASSPSGGSSYNEQFF	TGTGCCAGCTCACCTAGCGGGGGGAGCTCCTACAATGAGCAGTTCTTC
TRBV27	-	TRBJ2-7	-	CASSLQGTYEQYF	TGTGCCAGCAGTTTACAGGGTACCTACGAGCAGTACTTC
TRBV14	-	TRBJ1-1	-	CARGGGNTEAFF	TGTGCCAGGGGAGGGGGGAACACTGAAGCTTTCTTT
TRBV9	-	TRBJ2-3	TRBD1	CASSPQGGPRAADTQYF	TGTGCCAGCAGCCCCCAAGGGGGCCCCAGGGCGGCGGATACGCAGTATTTT
TRBV19	-	TRBJ2-2	-	CASTRLNTGELFF	TGTGCCAGCACTAGGTTAAACACCGGGGAGCTGTTTTTT
TRBV2	-	TRBJ1-6	-	CASSPQGLSNSPLHF	TGTGCCAGCAGTCCCCAGGGGTTGAGTAATTCACCCCTCCACTTT
TRBV18	-	TRBJ2-1	TRBD2	CASSLGLAETNEQFF	TGTGCCAGCTCCCTCGGACTAGCGGAAACCAATGAGCAGTTCTTC
TRBV19	-	TRBJ2-3	TRBD2	CASSKRGREVTDTQYF	TGTGCCAGTAGCAAGCGGGGGCGGGAGGTCACAGATACGCAGTATTTT
TRBV2	-	TRBJ1-1	TRBD1	CASRQGAHSLTEAFF	TGTGCCAGCAGACAGGGGGCGCACAGCCTGACTGAAGCTTTCTTT
TRBV9	-	TRBJ2-1	TRBD1	CASSSPVTGGDSHNEQFF	TGTGCCAGCAGCAGTCCAGTTACAGGGGGCGATTCCCACAATGAGCAGTTCTTC
TRBV7-8	once	TRBJ1-3	-	CASSSHAGNTIYF	TGTGCCAGCAGCTCCCATGCTGGAAACACCATATATTTT
TRBV30	-	TRBJ2-1	-	CAWSVGGYNEQFF	TGTGCCTGGAGTGTCGGGGGTTACAATGAGCAGTTCTTC
TRBV30	-	TRBJ1-1	-	CAWTRQGNTEAFF	TGTGCCTGGACTAGGCAGGGAAACACTGAAGCTTTCTTT
TRBV5-1	once	TRBJ1-3	-	CASSLGASSGNTIYF	TGCGCCAGCAGCTTGGGAGCCTCCTCTGGAAACACCATATATTTT
TRBV4-1	few	TRBJ2-1	TRBD2	CASSQPGRTSGYNEQFF	TGCGCCAGCAGCCAACCCGGTAGGACTAGCGGATACAATGAGCAGTTCTTC
TRBV21-1	-	TRBJ2-7	-	CASSKAGQGLYEQYF	TGTGCCAGCAGCAAAGCGGGACAGGGGTTGTACGAGCAGTACTTC
TRBV5-5	-	TRBJ1-1	-	CASSPQWAGHPFF	TGTGCCAGCAGCCCCCAGTGGGCAGGCCACCCTTTCTTT
TRBV6-2/TRBV6-3	-	TRBJ2-7	TRBD1	CASSDTGQGPLEQYF	TGTGCCAGCAGTGACACGGGACAGGGTCCTCTCGAGCAGTACTTC
TRBV6-5	-	TRBJ2-1	-	CASRYSEAREQFF	TGTGCCAGCAGGTACTCAGAGGCTCGTGAGCAGTTCTTC
TRBV4-2	-	TRBJ1-5	TRBD1	CASSPSDRDYQPQHF	TGTGCCAGCAGCCCGTCGGACAGGGACTATCAGCCCCAGCATTTT
TRBV24-1	-	TRBJ2-6	TRBD1	CATSDSTGRAGANVLTF	TGTGCCACCAGTGATTCGACAGGGAGAGCTGGGGCCAACGTCCTGACTTTC
TRBV28	-	TRBJ1-2	TRBD1	CASSSTATGGFYGYTF	TGTGCCAGCAGTTCCACCGCCACAGGGGGCTTCTATGGCTACACCTTC
TRBV28	-	TRBJ2-7	-	CASSKTRIISYEQYF	TGTGCCAGCAGTAAGACTAGGATCATCTCCTACGAGCAGTACTTC
TRBV3-1/TRBV3-2	-	TRBJ1-1	-	CASGFTGANTEAFF	TGTGCCAGCGGTTTTACAGGAGCGAACACTGAAGCTTTCTTT
TRBV5-4	-	TRBJ2-5	TRBD2	CASSLGGSGKETQYF	TGTGCCAGCAGCTTAGGCGGGAGTGGCAAAGAGACCCAGTACTTC
TRBV3-1/TRBV3-2	-	TRBJ2-7	-	CASSQVRQNYEQYF	TGTGCCAGCAGCCAAGTCCGTCAGAACTACGAGCAGTACTTC
TRBV6-5	-	TRBJ2-4	TRBD2	CASRPGLAGVQYF	TGTGCCAGCAGACCGGGACTAGCAGGAGTTCAGTACTTC
TRBV6-4	-	TRBJ2-1	-	CASSDSYYRGGEQFF	TGTGCCAGCAGTGACTCGTATTATCGGGGTGGAGAGCAGTTCTTC
TRBV7-2	-	TRBJ2-1	TRBD2	CASSLPSGRALTSYNEQFF	TGTGCCAGCAGCTTACCGAGCGGGAGGGCCCTTACCTCCTACAATGAGCAGTTCTTC
TRBV24-1	-	TRBJ2-3	TRBD1	CATSETGGTDTQYF	TGTGCCACCAGTGAGACAGGGGGCACAGATACGCAGTATTTT
TRBV28	-	TRBJ2-7	TRBD2	CASSGAGSYEQYF	TGTGCCAGCAGTGGAGCGGGATCCTACGAGCAGTACTTC
TRBV19	few	TRBJ1-2	-	CASSIDSSGNYGYTF	TGTGCCAGTAGTATAGATTCCTCAGGAAACTATGGCTACACCTTC
TRBV11-2	-	TRBJ2-4	-	CASSLDHLDLAKNIQYF	TGTGCCAGCAGCTTAGATCATCTAGATTTAGCCAAAAACATTCAGTACTTC
TRBV10-3	-	TRBJ1-6	-	CAISGGGWNSPLHF	TGTGCCATCAGTGGCGGGGGCTGGAATTCACCCCTCCACTTT
TRBV6-2/TRBV6-3	-	TRBJ1-1	-	CASSRPPVLNTEAFF	TGTGCCAGCAGTCGCCCCCCAGTTCTGAACACTGAAGCTTTCTTT
TRBV3-1/TRBV3-2	-	TRBJ2-1	TRBD2	CASRGTSGDNEQFF	TGTGCCAGCAGGGGGACTAGCGGGGACAATGAGCAGTTCTTC
TRBV4-1	-	TRBJ2-1	TRBD2	CASSQEGGSYNEQFF	TGCGCCAGCAGCCAAGAGGGCGGGAGTTACAATGAGCAGTTCTTC
TRBV30	-	TRBJ2-1	-	CAWVGFSYNEQFF	TGTGCCTGGGTCGGTTTTTCCTACAATGAGCAGTTCTTC
TRBV12-3/TRBV12-4	-	TRBJ1-1	-	CASSLALNTEAFF	TGTGCCAGCAGTTTAGCACTAAACACTGAAGCTTTCTTT